Included here is one TCR beta chain sequence, with context. The authors isolated at least 6.5 million PBMCs per sample. These data come from a study of blood T cells in healthy people across ages. Background on the study: Per every two T cells, about one barcoded beta molecule was captured by template switching.

Germline CDR1 is DFQATT and CDR2 is SNEGSKA (reference sequence). J gave up 2 bases and V 1 base, and 18 bases lay outside the gene matches. This CDR3 has 19 residues. Combining a sample-barcoded 5' primer with a J-beta primer mix, a second PCR ran for about 7 to 12 cycles. TCRdb re-analysed the 5' RACE reads in MiXCR, keeping a single row per CDR3 protein. The sample contains approximately 690,000 distinct CDR3 sequences, 58% of which appear only once. Sequencing was performed on blood. The chain employs TRBV20-1 and TRBJ2-5, with 8 bases that match TRBD2. The sequence was obtained from a man aged 55 to 70 in good health. CDR3 amino acids: CSARGRTSGGHIVQETQYF. In DNA form, the CDR3 reads TGCAGTGCTAGAGGAAGGACAAGCGGGGGCCATATAGTTCAAGAGACCCAGTACTTC.